This T cell receptor (beta chain) came from a study of T cells in tumors after PD-1 blockade. At the level of the study: Some patients also took daily vismodegib 150 mg during anti-PD-1 treatment.

For this clone: The antigen is not known.

Before and after PD-1 blockade, biopsies were collected from the same primary tumor site. Study-wide points: Clonal replacement appeared only between pre- and post-treatment samples.

Produced via immunoSEQ multiplex PCR; TCRdb's table is partial and in-frame only. The sample carries more than 1,200 clones, roughly 70% recorded once. This TCR came from a human donor with basal cell carcinoma. The source was tumor tissue, collected before anti-PD-1 treatment.

The CDR3 reads CASSWGDRSGNSPLHF. DNA of the CDR3: TGTGCCAGCAGCTGGGGGGACAGGTCGGGCAATTCACCCCTCCACTTT. The J gene is TRBJ1-6, the V gene TRBV5-4; 8 bases are a match to TRBD1. The CDR3 has 16 amino acids. V lost 3 bases to trimming and J lost 7 bases; unmatched junction nucleotides: 9. The germline gives CDR1 SGHNT, CDR2 YYREEE (reference sequence).